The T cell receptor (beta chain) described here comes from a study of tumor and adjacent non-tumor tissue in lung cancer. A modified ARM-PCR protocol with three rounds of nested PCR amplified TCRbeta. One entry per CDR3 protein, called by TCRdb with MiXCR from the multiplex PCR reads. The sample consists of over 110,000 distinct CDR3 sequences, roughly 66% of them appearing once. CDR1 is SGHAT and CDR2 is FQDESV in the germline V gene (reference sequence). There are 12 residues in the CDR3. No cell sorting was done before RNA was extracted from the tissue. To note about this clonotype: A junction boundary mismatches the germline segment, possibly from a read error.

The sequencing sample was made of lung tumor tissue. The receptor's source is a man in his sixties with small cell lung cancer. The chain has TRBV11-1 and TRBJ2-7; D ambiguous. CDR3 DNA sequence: TGTGTCAGCAGCTTCAAGATTTACGAGCAGTACTTC. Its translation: CVSSFKIYEQYF.